This T cell receptor beta chain comes out of a study of cytotoxic CD8 clonotypes in ibrutinib-treated CLL (dated by TCRdb to the early 2020s). Turning to the overall study: In this cohort, approximately 15 patients were treatment-naive and under 13 were relapsed/refractory, while under 18 had unmutated IGHV. Samples averaged approximately 260,000 productive templates and more than 85,000 productive rearrangements. Cryopreserved peripheral blood mononuclear cells were collected before treatment, at response, and at either disease progression or sustained remission. Partial responses were observed in around 25 patients and complete responses in 2; after a median follow-up of around 68 months, remission was maintained in around 14 patients and progression was observed in approximately 12. All remission and progressive disease samples were collected while patients were still receiving ibrutinib. Of the roughly 79 people in the trial, 26 had longitudinal samples available. Response samples were obtained after a median of roughly 13 months of treatment, with a range of about 6 to 36 months.

Regarding this clone: The clone's antigen remains unknown. One base away there is no much larger clone; base qualities are not given.

The goal of deep resolution MiSeq sequencing was a depth between 1 in 1 million and 1 in 200,000 T cells, and coverage averaged 10x per clonotype. The immunoSEQ hsTCRB Kit was used to generate the TCR beta libraries. On the authors' methods: ImmunoSEQ Data Assistant and ImmunoSEQ Analyzer were used for data analysis, and V, D and J genes were assigned according to IMGT definitions. Clonality was computed as one minus normalized Shannon entropy of productive rearrangement frequencies, ranging from 0 to 1. Only overrepresented clonotypes making up at least 0.05% of each patient's repertoire were included in the public clonotype analysis. Repertoires from about a dozen age-matched healthy donors in immuneACCESS were used as clonality controls. Held by TCRdb, this immuneACCESS table contains in-frame sequences only and omits some clones. Under half of the omission traces to an unresolved V gene where checked; the cause of the rest is unknown. V and J calls plus clone size are reproduced from that table; the DNA served to infer D and trimming. The sample profile shows about 140,000 clones; around 77% of them were found once. 28% of the sample is taken by the ten largest.

Beyond this particular receptor, the publication reports: Baseline clonality was found to be higher than that of age-matched healthy donors and was strongly correlated with circulating CD8+ T-cell counts. Public clonotypes were rare and either shrank or stayed stable during treatment, and the rise in clonality at ibrutinib response reflected expansion of private clonotypes. Sampling times were not matched between sustained-remission and progressing patients, and lymph node repertoires were not studied. At ibrutinib response clonality went up, during sustained remission it held steady, and at progression it dropped back toward baseline.

The CDR3 has 14 amino acids, counting the end cysteine and phenylalanine. Of all the DNA, just the CDR3 is kept, 42 bases in frame from base 1. Via the germline V gene (reference sequence), CDR1 is SGHKS and CDR2 YYEKEE. For this chain, trimming is 4 bases at the V end and 5 bases at the J end, and the number of junction bases without a gene match is 7. The sample's time point, from its label and the paper: 12 months on ibrutinib. Roughly 2.2 micrograms of genomic DNA were extracted from cryopreserved PBMCs for TCR beta library preparation. Longitudinal blood samples from CLL patients on ibrutinib monotherapy underwent high-throughput TCR beta sequencing. The patients took part in an open-label, single-center phase 2 trial of ibrutinib monotherapy.

Recombination joined TRBV5-5 with TRBJ2-7; 9 central bases correspond to TRBD2. This sequence was found in a human donor with chronic lymphocytic leukemia. This sample comprised PBMCs, obtained after 12 months of ibrutinib treatment. The CDR3 is CASSLLREGHEQYF. The DNA is as follows: TGTGCCAGCAGCCTCCTGCGGGAGGGCCACGAGCAGTACTTC.